Below are 9 T cell receptor beta chains sequenced from a single sample in a study of molecular identifiers for immune sequencing clone quantification. MiXCR was run by TCRdb on the PCR reads, yielding one entry per CDR3 protein. The data contain some 580,000 distinct CDR3 sequences, approximately 24% of them seen just once; the ten biggest clones take up 0.78%. Source material: naive CD8+ T cells from blood, with Jurkat cell RNA spiked in. Subset specified: FACS-sorted CD8+CD4-CCR7+CD45RA+ naive T cells. These receptors were taken from a human donor in good health. Some libraries in this study had Jurkat cell RNA spiked in.

This clonotype was seen once. A much larger clone is a single base away; this may be a read error. V is TRBV7-9 and J is TRBJ2-3, with D maybe TRBD2 (6 bases). The CDR3 covers 15 residues. Germline values: CDR1 SEHNR, CDR2 FQNEAQ (reference sequence). The CDR3 DNA reads as TGTGCCAGCAGCCGATGGGACTTTTCCACAGATATGCAGTATTTT. It specifies CASSRWDFSTDMQYF.

This clonotype was seen ten or more times. The rearrangement uses TRBV6-1 and TRBJ1-5; no clear D. Germline lookup yields CDR1 MNHNS and CDR2 SASEGT. Trimming took off 1 base at V and 6 bases at J, with 19 bases between the two ends. The CDR3 is 17 amino acids. This CDR3 reads CASSEVLSGSVGQPQHF. The DNA for the CDR3 is TGTGCCAGCAGTGAAGTCCTATCGGGTTCGGTCGGTCAGCCCCAGCATTTT.

The chain combines TRBV7-7 with TRBJ2-5; D is unclear. The germline V gene encodes CDR1 SSHAT and CDR2 FNYEAQ (reference sequence). Trimming left V 1 base short and J 4 bases short, with 10 bases between. CDR3 size: 14 residues. CDR3: CASSLVNSPETQYF. The CDR3 DNA follows: TGTGCCAGCAGCTTAGTAAACAGCCCAGAGACCCAGTACTTC.

This clonotype was seen at least ten times. The V gene is TRBV5-6, the J gene TRBJ2-7; D is unresolved. Between the trimmed V and J ends, which lost 5 bases and 2 bases, there was a span of 8 bases. Germline loops: CDR1 SGHDT, CDR2 YYEEEE. The CDR3 runs to 12 residues. This chain's CDR3 is CASSFRAYEQYF. The CDR3 DNA reads TGTGCCAGCAGTTTTCGTGCCTACGAGCAGTACTTC. Filled out from reference TRBV5-6 and TRBJ2-7, the complete variable domain reads DAGVTQSPTHLIKTRGQQVTLRCSPKSGHDTVSWYQQALGQGPQFIFQYYEEEERQRGNFPDRFSGHQFPNYSSELNVNALLLGDSALYLCASSFRAYEQYFGPGTRLTVT.

This sequence joins TRBV20-1 and TRBJ2-7; TRBD2 might be the D (6 bases). This CDR3 has 12 amino acids. V dropped 5 bases and J dropped 2 bases, with 10 bases sitting between them. Germline CDR1 is DFQATT and CDR2 is SNEGSKA (reference sequence). Here the CDR3 DNA reads TGCAGTGCTGCGGGATTCGCCTACGAGCAGTACTTC. It translates to CSAAGFAYEQYF.

V gene TRBV6-2 or TRBV6-3 combines with J gene TRBJ1-2; TRBD1 agrees at 7 bases. With V trimmed by 5 bases and J by 4 bases, 7 bases remained unmatched. Germline lookup yields CDR1 MNHEY and CDR2 SVGEGT. The length of the CDR3 is 14 residues. The CDR3 nucleotides read TGTGCCAGCAGTGGGGACAGCCCTTTCTATGGCTACACCTTC. It codes for CASSGDSPFYGYTF.

This clonotype occurred a few times. The rearrangement links TRBV4-3 to TRBJ2-7; 8 bases fit TRBD2. Germline assignment: CDR1 LGHNA and CDR2 YSLEER. Unmatched junction bases numbered 7, after V lost 0 bases and J lost 3 bases. The length of the CDR3 is 16 residues. This CDR3 reads CASSQDIASGFYEQYF. As DNA, the CDR3 is TGCGCCAGCAGCCAAGATATAGCTAGCGGGTTCTACGAGCAGTACTTC.

Many counts were recorded for this clonotype. This chain connects TRBV4-3 to TRBJ2-7, with D uncertain. V shed 1 base and J shed 0 bases, with 4 bases lying between them. Germline V gene sequence: CDR1 LGHNA, CDR2 YSLEER. This CDR3 is built from 13 residues. For the CDR3, the DNA is TGCGCCAGCAGCCAAGGCCCCTCCTACGAGCAGTACTTC. Translation: CASSQGPSYEQYF.

Regarding this clonotype: A much larger clone lies one base from this, so it may be a read error. The V and J genes are TRBV6-6 and TRBJ2-7; D is uncertain. Germline CDR1 is MNHNY and CDR2 is SVGAGI (reference sequence). The CDR3 runs 12 residues. The CDR3 region has the DNA TGTGCCAGCAGTCAGCACCGGGCTGAGCAGCACTTC. This translates into CASSQHRAEQHF.